A single sample is the source of the 27 T cell receptor beta chains below, sequenced in a study of cytomegalovirus exposure and HLA in healthy donors. Both 60 Vbeta primers and 13 Jbeta primers went into the PCR. Method: immunoSEQ multiplex PCR; TCRdb's copy keeps in-frame clones and lacks some. Among 180,000 or so clones, about 81% were seen once, and the ten largest hold 6.5%. Sample: PBMCs. The receptors were sampled from a woman in her forties or fifties in good health and CMV-seropositive.

The V call is TRBV29-1, the J call TRBJ2-1; TRBD2 agrees at 7 bases. V lost 3 bases, J lost 13 bases, and 12 bases stayed unmatched. The germline V gene encodes CDR1 SQVTM and CDR2 ANQGSEA. This CDR3 is built from 13 residues. The CDR3 nucleotides are TGCAGCGTTGACTCGAACCGGGACTATCTTCAGTTCTTC. Its protein product is CSVDSNRDYLQFF.

The CDR3: CASSLAFGDYEQYF. The CDR3 DNA follows: TGTGCCAGCAGCTTAGCGTTCGGGGACTACGAGCAGTACTTC. V is TRBV11-3 and J is TRBJ2-7, with D possibly TRBD2 on 5 matching bases. Trimming left V 1 base short and J 3 bases short, with 10 bases between. This CDR3 contains 14 residues. Germline values: CDR1 SGHNT, CDR2 YENEEA.

V and J are TRBV5-5 and TRBJ1-4; 8 bases are shared with TRBD1. The V gene's germline CDR1 is SGHKS and CDR2 YYEKEE (reference sequence). The trim removed 3 bases at V and 8 bases at J, leaving 6 bases unmatched. The CDR3 is 14 amino acids. In nucleotides, the CDR3 is TGTGCCAGCAGCTACGGACAGGGCTGGGAAAAACTGTTTTTT. Translated: CASSYGQGWEKLFF.

The rearrangement links TRBV6-1 to TRBJ1-1; the match to TRBD1 covers 8 bases. This CDR3 contains 14 residues. V dropped 5 bases and J dropped 4; count of bases not matched to a gene: 6. CDR1 and CDR2 (germline): MNHNS, SASEGT. The DNA of the CDR3 is TGTGCCAGCAGTAACAGGGGGGAGGGCACTGAAGCTTTCTTT. Translating gives CASSNRGEGTEAFF.

The chain joins TRBV7-6 to TRBJ2-7; D remains ambiguous. V was cut by 1 base and J by 6 bases, with 10 bases left in between. This CDR3 region has 13 residues. Germline V gene data show CDR1 as SGHVS and CDR2 as FNYEAQ. The CDR3 sequence is CASSLGLGGEQYF. CDR3 DNA: TGTGCCAGCAGCTTAGGTCTAGGCGGCGAGCAGTACTTC.

The chain links TRBV7-9 to TRBJ2-7, with a tentative D call TRBD2 (5 bases). The CDR3 has 13 amino acids. Trimming took off 0 bases at V and 5 bases at J, with 8 bases between the two ends. The germline CDR1 and CDR2 sequences are SEHNR and FQNEAQ (reference sequence). DNA for the CDR3: TGTGCCAGCAGCTTAGCGGCCGGGGACGAGCAGTACTTC. It specifies CASSLAAGDEQYF. Drawing the rest from reference TRBV7-9 and TRBJ2-7, the complete variable domain is DTGVSQNPRHKITKRGQNVTFRCDPISEHNRLYWYRQTLGQGPEFLTYFQNEAQLEKSRLLSDRFSAERPKGSFSTLEIQRTEQGDSAMYLCASSLAAGDEQYFGPGTRLTVT.

Note on this clone: The junction differs from germline at one of its ends, possibly a read error. V gene TRBV28 combines with J gene TRBJ2-7, with TRBD1 matching over 10 bases. The CDR3 extends over 15 amino acids. CDR1 and CDR2 (germline): MDHEN, SYDVKM. CDR3 region: CASSLGTGAVYGQYF. The CDR3 nucleotides read TGTGCCAGCAGTTTAGGGACAGGGGCGGTCTACGGGCAGTACTTC.

The V call is TRBV6-5, the J call TRBJ2-7, with 12 bases that match TRBD1. The CDR3 is 14 residues long. V lost 7 bases, J lost 6 bases, and 7 bases stayed unmatched. Germline values: CDR1 MNHEY, CDR2 SVGAGI. CDR3 sequence: CASKTGQGATEQYF. CDR3 DNA sequence: TGTGCCAGCAAGACGGGACAGGGGGCGACCGAGCAGTACTTC.

The chain recombines TRBV5-8 with TRBJ1-2; perhaps TRBD1 as D (6 bases). This CDR3 spans 13 amino acids. Germline values: CDR1 SGHTS, CDR2 YDEGEE. Trimming took 4 bases from V and 4 from J, leaving 11 bases between them. This chain's CDR3 is CASSPDRTYGYTF. In DNA form, the CDR3 reads TGTGCCAGCAGCCCTGACAGGACCTATGGCTACACCTTC.

The chain couples TRBV5-4 to TRBJ1-6; TRBD1 is a possible D gene (5 bases). The CDR3 length is 16 residues. The ends were cut back, 1 base at V and 4 bases at J, with 12 bases in the middle. In germline, CDR1 is SGHNT, CDR2 YYREEE (reference sequence). CDR3 bases: TGTGCCAGCAGCTTGCGGGGGGGAGCTTATAATTCACCCCTCCACTTT. Amino acid sequence: CASSLRGGAYNSPLHF.

The genes are TRBV27 and TRBJ1-5, with TRBD1 matching over 7 bases. The germline V gene has CDR1 MNHEY and CDR2 SMNVEV (reference sequence). The CDR3 has 15 residues. J lost 2 bases, V lost 5 bases, and 6 bases had no gene match. Here the CDR3 reads CASSPNTGGNQPQHF. CDR3 DNA sequence: TGTGCCAGCAGTCCCAATACAGGGGGCAATCAGCCCCAGCATTTT.

The rearrangement uses TRBV11-2 and TRBJ2-5; D is possibly TRBD1 (5 bases). CDR3 size: 15 residues. Deletions cut 1 base from V and 5 bases from J, with 14 bases between. Germline-derived CDR1 and CDR2 are SGHAT and FQNNGV. CDR3 bases: TGTGCCAGCAGCTTAGGATTGGTGCAGGGCGAGACCCAGTACTTC. It translates to CASSLGLVQGETQYF. The full variable domain, completed using reference TRBV11-2 and TRBJ2-5, is EAGVAQSPRYKIIEKRQSVAFWCNPISGHATLYWYQQILGQGPKLLIQFQNNGVVDDSQLPKDRFSAERLKGVDSTLKIQPAKLEDSAVYLCASSLGLVQGETQYFGPGTRLLVL.

The chain is built from TRBV19 and TRBJ2-5, with 7 nucleotides matching TRBD2. The CDR3 consists of 14 residues. Germline CDR1 and CDR2: LNHDA and SQIVND (reference sequence). The V gene end was trimmed by 6 bases and the J gene end by 2 bases; junction bases not matched to a gene: 6. DNA for the CDR3: TGTGCCAGTAGAGCTCTCGGGGGGCAAGAGACCCAGTACTTC. Protein sequence: CASRALGGQETQYF.

The rearrangement joins TRBV7-6 to TRBJ1-2; 8 positions agree with TRBD1. Per the germline V gene, CDR1 is SGHVS and CDR2 is FNYEAQ. V trimming: 6 bases; J trimming: 4 bases; junction bases outside the gene matches: 4. The length of the CDR3 is 13 residues. CDR3 amino acids: CASSPGQGYGYTF. CDR3 nucleotide sequence: TGTGCCAGCAGTCCCGGACAGGGCTATGGCTACACCTTC.

This clone occurred once. The chain has TRBV5-4 and TRBJ2-1; 7 nucleotides match TRBD2. The germline CDR1 and CDR2 sequences are SGHNT and YYREEE (reference sequence). After removal of 4 bases from V and 2 bases from J, the junction contained 6 bases not matched to a gene. This CDR3 comprises 15 residues. This CDR3 reads CASSPRDYTYNEQFF. DNA of the CDR3: TGTGCCAGCAGCCCCCGGGACTATACCTACAATGAGCAGTTCTTC.

This clone was seen only once. The chain combines TRBV6-1 with TRBJ1-2; D perhaps matches TRBD1 (6 bases). Trimming pared 4 bases from V and 0 bases from J, leaving 12 bases between. Germline V gene data show CDR1 as MNHNS and CDR2 as SASEGT. The CDR3 consists of 15 residues. This chain's CDR3 is CASSARTEANYGYTF. CDR3 in DNA: TGTGCCAGCAGTGCCCGGACAGAAGCTAACTATGGCTACACCTTC.

CDR3 sequence reads: CASSDRGAQHF. The CDR3 DNA is TGTGCCAGCAGTGACAGAGGAGCCCAGCATTTT. This chain joins TRBV6-1 and TRBJ1-5; D is ambiguous. In germline, CDR1 is MNHNS, CDR2 SASEGT. The CDR3 sequence is 11 residues long. With 3 bases removed from V and 11 bases from J, the gap between germline ends came to 8 bases.

The gene calls are TRBV6-5 and TRBJ1-1; D gene unclear. CDR1 and CDR2 from the germline V gene are MNHEY and SVGAGI. The CDR3 sequence is 15 residues long. V was pared by 4 bases and J by 0 bases, with 12 bases between. The CDR3 protein is CASSWRVGLNTEAFF. The CDR3 nucleotides are TGTGCCAGCAGTTGGCGGGTCGGACTGAACACTGAAGCTTTCTTT.

The chain links TRBV28 to TRBJ1-4, with 12 bases matching TRBD1. Unmatched junction bases numbered 14, after V lost 5 bases and J lost 7 bases. The CDR3 spans 18 residues. Germline-derived CDR1 and CDR2 are MDHEN and SYDVKM. The chain's CDR3 is CASSPRFRDRGRGEKLFF. The DNA of the CDR3 is TGTGCCAGCAGTCCTAGGTTCCGGGACAGGGGGCGCGGTGAAAAACTGTTTTTT.

The genes are TRBV18 and TRBJ1-3; TRBD1 matches at 7 bases. The CDR3 totals 15 residues. The J segment lost 2 bases and the V segment lost 3 bases, leaving 4 bases of the junction unmatched. Germline V gene sequence: CDR1 KGHSH, CDR2 LQKENI. CDR3 DNA sequence: TGTGCCAGCTCACCTCAGGGGGTGGCTGGAAACACCATATATTTT. As protein: CASSPQGVAGNTIYF.

J is TRBJ1-2 and V is TRBV30; tentatively, D is TRBD1 (5 bases). CDR1 and CDR2 from the germline V gene are GTSNPN and SVGIG (reference sequence). V shed 2 bases and J shed 5 bases, with 12 bases lying between them. This CDR3 has 13 amino acids. CDR3 in amino acids: CAWSRDSRYGYTF. The CDR3 DNA reads TGTGCCTGGAGTCGAGACAGCCGATATGGCTACACCTTC.

The chain links TRBV5-1 to TRBJ2-7, with 14 bases aligning to TRBD2. This CDR3 has 15 amino acids. Germline-derived CDR1 and CDR2 are SGHRS and YFSETQ. Trimming cost V 4 bases and J 3 bases; bases outside gene matches: 3. Here the CDR3 reads CASSPGLAGVYEQYF. Here the CDR3 DNA reads TGCGCCAGCAGCCCGGGACTAGCGGGAGTCTACGAGCAGTACTTC.

The J gene is TRBJ1-1, the V gene TRBV6-4; the D is unclear. Germline lookup yields CDR1 MRHNA and CDR2 SNTAGT. V gave up 4 bases and J gave up 4 bases, with 10 bases separating them. The CDR3 is 13 amino acids. The CDR3 nucleotides read TGTGCCAGCAGTGTACATCGTGGCACTGAAGCTTTCTTT. This codes for CASSVHRGTEAFF.

The chain carries TRBV7-8 and TRBJ1-2; D unclear. Germline-derived CDR1 and CDR2 are SGHVS and FQNEAQ. CDR3 length: 15 amino acids. Trimming shortened V by 1 base and J by 6 bases, and 15 bases separated the two germline ends. The CDR3 bases are TGTGCCAGCAGCTTAGATGCGGGCAGGAGAAATGGCTACACCTTC. Amino acid sequence: CASSLDAGRRNGYTF.

This clone showed up just a few times. This chain joins TRBV11-3 and TRBJ2-7; D is uncertain. The CDR3 has 13 residues. The V end lost 1 base, the J end lost 6 bases, and 10 bases lay between the germline ends. Germline CDR1 and CDR2: SGHNT and YENEEA. CDR3 bases: TGTGCCAGCAGCTTAGGGATCAACAGCGAGCAGTACTTC. Its translation is CASSLGINSEQYF.

V is TRBV28 and J is TRBJ1-5, with 12 bases lining up with TRBD1. The CDR3 covers 15 residues. CDR1 is MDHEN and CDR2 is SYDVKM in the germline V gene. The CDR3, as DNA: TGTGCTAGTAATCCGGGACAGGGGGCGCGACAGCCCCAGCATTTT. As protein: CASNPGQGARQPQHF.

The J gene is TRBJ2-7, the V gene TRBV2; 10 nucleotides agree with TRBD1. J was trimmed by 3 bases and V by 6 bases; bases with no gene match: 5. Germline assignment: CDR1 SNHLY and CDR2 FYNNEI. The CDR3 consists of 14 residues. Here the CDR3 reads CASSRDRGVYEQYF. The CDR3 bases are TGTGCCAGCAGCCGGGACAGGGGAGTCTACGAGCAGTACTTC.